Given below is one T cell receptor (beta chain) in context. This clonotype was observed many times. It lacks a known antigen. Per-base quality was not reported, and no clone a single base away is much larger than it. Read against the paper, the sample's time point label means: newly diagnosed GD, antithyroid drugs for less than 3 months. RNA was extracted from PBMCs in TRIzol for both TCR sequencing and RNA sequencing. Graves' disease was diagnosed according to American Thyroid Association guidelines. Recruitment of patients was carried out at an endocrinology department in Xi'an, China. Each patient gave about 8.1 milliliters of peripheral blood, collected in an EDTA anticoagulant tube. Ficoll Paque Plus density gradient separation was used to isolate PBMCs, and no further T cell sorting was done. RNA quality was checked with an Agilent 2100 Bioanalyzer and agarose gel, and concentration with a NanoDrop 2000.

The germline V gene (reference sequence) specifies MNHEY as CDR1 and SMNVEV as CDR2. Reading from cysteine to phenylalanine, the CDR3 counts 15 amino acids. Only the CDR3 DNA is retained, 45 bases long and in frame from the first base. The V end gives up 7 bases and the J end 3 bases, leaving 11 bases in the junction not matched to a gene. This entry is derived from a study of regulatory T cells in long-lasting Graves disease (dated by TCRdb to 2020 to 2022). Regarding the complete study: Antithyroid drugs had been taken for less than 3 months by newly diagnosed Graves' disease patients. A total of roughly 35 samples were covered by TCR sequencing, comprising some 13 persistent and approximately 20 newly diagnosed Graves' disease patients. Persistent Graves' disease patients were compared with newly diagnosed Graves' disease patients by peripheral blood TCR sequencing and RNA sequencing. The study took place in China and was registered as a clinical trial.

Receptors were amplified or captured by multiplex PCR. TCRdb names Illumina HiSeq 4000 as the instrument used. TCR beta libraries were built with iRepertoire HTBI primers and Arm-PCR amplification of CDR3 regions. Before sequencing, the PCR products underwent gel purification. In the original analysis: Across samples, around 62 TRBV and 12 to 15 TRBJ segments were identified and used for gene usage analysis of CDR3 amino acid clonotypes. Filtered high-quality paired reads were merged into contigs using COPE and FqMerger. BLAST was used to align contigs to IMGT TRBV, TRBD and TRBJ reference genes, and CDR3 was defined according to IMGT. Clonotypes above 0.1% frequency were classified as highly expanded clones. Repertoire diversity was measured by Shannon entropy, and V-J evenness by the Gini coefficient. A clonotype found in more than one individual was treated as public. TCRdb reprocessing: public reads trimmed at Q25 with fastp, clones called with MiXCR, in-frame beta chains kept. Records with the same CDR3 protein are collapsed into one entry carrying the most frequent genes and DNA. The V and J calls and clone size come from TCRdb's table, not from the authors' own analysis. In all, the sample holds 200,000 to 250,000 distinct CDR3 sequences, and around 17% of those were seen once. Less than 25% of the sample is taken by the ten largest.

General conclusions and limits of the study: Preferential use of TRBV28, TRBJ1-2 and TRBJ2-5 was observed in persistent disease, whereas TRBV20-1 and TRBJ2-1 were favored in newly diagnosed disease. More public clonotypes were shared among persistent patients (under 3,000) than among newly diagnosed patients (roughly 960). Only peripheral blood was studied, because thyroid tissue, the primary lesion, was inaccessible. The small sample size was acknowledged by the authors as a limitation that may reduce accuracy. Lower TCR Shannon entropy and fewer highly expanded clones were observed in persistent Graves' disease patients than in newly diagnosed patients, which suggested clonal expansion. Only the TCR beta chain was sequenced and analyzed.

This clonotype was sampled from a female donor with Graves disease. The sequencing used peripheral blood mononuclear cells (PBMCs), collected at new diagnosis, from a patient treated with antithyroid drugs. The chain links TRBV27 with TRBJ1-2; TRBD1 agrees with 7 junctional bases. The base sequence is TGTGCCAGCACCACCACCGACAGGGACCACTATGGCTACACCTTC. Its protein product is CASTTTDRDHYGYTF.